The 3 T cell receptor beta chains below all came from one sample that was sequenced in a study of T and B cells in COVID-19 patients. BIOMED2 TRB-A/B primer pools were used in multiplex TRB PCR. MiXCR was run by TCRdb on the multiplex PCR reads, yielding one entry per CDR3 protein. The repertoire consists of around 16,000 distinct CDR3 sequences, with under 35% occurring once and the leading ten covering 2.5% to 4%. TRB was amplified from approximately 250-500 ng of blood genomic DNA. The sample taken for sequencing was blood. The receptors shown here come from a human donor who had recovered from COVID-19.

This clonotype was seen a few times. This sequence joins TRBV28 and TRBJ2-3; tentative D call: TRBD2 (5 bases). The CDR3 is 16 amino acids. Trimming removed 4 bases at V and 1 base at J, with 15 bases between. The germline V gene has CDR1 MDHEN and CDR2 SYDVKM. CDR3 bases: TGTGCCAGCAGTTCGTACGGGGTAGCCCGCACAGATACGCAGTATTTT. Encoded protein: CASSSYGVARTDTQYF.

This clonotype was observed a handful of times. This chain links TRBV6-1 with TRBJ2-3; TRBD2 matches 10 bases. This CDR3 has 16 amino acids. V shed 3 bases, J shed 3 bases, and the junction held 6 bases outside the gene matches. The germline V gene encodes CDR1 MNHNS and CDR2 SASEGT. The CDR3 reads CASSDFLAGATDTQYF. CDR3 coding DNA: TGTGCCAGCAGTGACTTCCTAGCGGGGGCGACAGATACGCAGTATTTT.

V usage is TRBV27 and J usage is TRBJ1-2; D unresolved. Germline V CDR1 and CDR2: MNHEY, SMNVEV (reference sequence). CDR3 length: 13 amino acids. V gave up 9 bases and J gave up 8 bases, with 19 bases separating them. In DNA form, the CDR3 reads TGTGCCAGTTCTCCTACTTCGCCTGGGGGCTACACCTTC. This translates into CASSPTSPGGYTF.